One and the same sample provided the 23 T cell receptor beta chains below, sequenced in a study of cytomegalovirus exposure and HLA in healthy donors. Use of 60 Vbeta and 13 Jbeta primers characterized the PCR. Using immunoSEQ multiplex PCR, the repertoire was profiled, and TCRdb retains in-frame clones only, with some absent. The repertoire consists of approximately 140,000 clones, with just under 85% occurring once and the leading ten covering more than 1.5%. The sequencing input was PBMCs. These receptors were taken from a woman aged 40 to 50 in good health and CMV-seronegative.

The chain combines TRBV5-1 with TRBJ1-1, with unresolved D. CDR3 length equals 11 residues. V dropped 6 bases and J dropped 9 bases, with 12 bases sitting between them. From germline, CDR1 is SGHRS and CDR2 YFSETQ. The CDR3 region is CASNLEGKAFF. As DNA, the CDR3 is TGCGCCAGCAACCTGGAGGGTAAAGCTTTCTTT.

V gene TRBV13 combines with J gene TRBJ1-4; the D gene is possibly TRBD1 (6 bases). The CDR3 is 17 residues long. Germline CDR1 PRHDT, CDR2 FYEKMQ (reference sequence). The V end was cut by 7 bases, the J end by 0 bases, with 18 bases between. CDR3 in DNA: TGTGCCAGCACCATAAGGGGGTCGACGCCAACTAATGAAAAACTGTTTTTT. Translation: CASTIRGSTPTNEKLFF.

The chain combines TRBV5-6 with TRBJ1-1; D gene ambiguous. The CDR3 length is 13 residues. Per germline, CDR1 SGHDT and CDR2 YYEEEE. Trimming cost V 1 base and J 1 base, with 5 bases left between them. Written as DNA, the CDR3 is TGTGCCAGCAGCTTGTTACAGAACACTGAAGCTTTCTTT. Amino acid sequence: CASSLLQNTEAFF.

This clone was recorded a few times. The rearrangement uses TRBV29-1 and TRBJ1-5; maybe TRBD1 (5 bases). Trimming pared 5 bases from V and 3 bases from J, leaving 26 bases between. This CDR3 comprises 18 residues. Germline CDR1 is SQVTM and CDR2 is ANQGSEA. The CDR3 region is CSVFWAVRGTKHNQPQHF. CDR3 in DNA: TGCAGCGTTTTTTGGGCGGTTCGGGGGACCAAGCACAATCAGCCCCAGCATTTT.

The CDR3 reads CASRYAGSYNEQFF. DNA for the CDR3: TGTGCCAGCAGGTATGCGGGCTCCTACAATGAGCAGTTCTTC. This chain uses TRBV5-6 with TRBJ2-1, with a tentative D call TRBD2 (5 bases). Trimming left V 5 bases short and J 0 bases short, with 9 bases between. This CDR3 is 14 amino acids long. The germline V gene encodes CDR1 SGHDT and CDR2 YYEEEE.

The V call is TRBV10-3, the J call TRBJ2-1, with TRBD2 matching over 12 bases. Germline-derived CDR1 and CDR2 are ENHRY and SYGVKD. Trimming cost V 10 bases and J 0 bases; bases outside gene matches: 10. This CDR3 contains 17 residues. CDR3 in amino acids: CATTRRLAGDSYNEQFF. In nucleotides, the CDR3 is TGTGCCACGACTAGGAGACTAGCGGGAGACTCCTACAATGAGCAGTTCTTC.

This clone was seen a single time. The CDR3 protein is CASSLSMGDSFSYEQYF. The CDR3 bases are TGTGCCAGCAGTTTGAGTATGGGCGACAGTTTCTCCTACGAGCAGTACTTC. The chain carries TRBV27 and TRBJ2-7; maybe TRBD1 (5 bases). The V end was cut by 3 bases, the J end by 0 bases, with 18 bases between. The CDR3 length is 17 residues. The germline gives CDR1 MNHEY, CDR2 SMNVEV (reference sequence).

The chain has TRBV6-5 and TRBJ2-5; 15 bases map to TRBD2. CDR3 length equals 15 residues. V was clipped by 6 bases and J by 7 bases; unmatched bases: 6. CDR1 MNHEY and CDR2 SVGAGI come from the germline V gene. The CDR3 spells CASSPGLAGGGTQYF. In DNA, the CDR3 is TGTGCCAGCAGCCCGGGACTAGCGGGGGGAGGGACCCAGTACTTC.

The V and J genes are TRBV29-1 and TRBJ2-3; TRBD2 might be the D (6 bases). This CDR3 has 13 amino acids. The V gene's germline CDR1 is SQVTM and CDR2 ANQGSEA. The V end lost 4 bases, the J end lost 2 bases, and 10 bases lay between the germline ends. In DNA, the CDR3 is TGCAGCGTTGTCCCTAGCGCCACAGATACGCAGTATTTT. Protein: CSVVPSATDTQYF.

The chain combines TRBV27 with TRBJ2-5; D gene ambiguous. CDR1 is MNHEY, CDR2 SMNVEV, per germline (reference sequence). Trimming took 5 bases from V and 2 from J, leaving 3 bases between them. The CDR3 sequence is 11 residues long. Here the CDR3 DNA reads TGTGCCAGCAGTCGTCAAGAGACCCAGTACTTC. It specifies CASSRQETQYF.

This clone appeared a single time. The chain is built from TRBV7-9 and TRBJ1-5; D may be TRBD1 (5 bases). The length of the CDR3 is 14 residues. V lost 6 bases, J lost 6 bases, and 15 bases lay in between. Germline V gene sequence: CDR1 SEHNR, CDR2 FQNEAQ (reference sequence). CDR3 region: CASSQQGVGQPQHF. CDR3 nucleotide sequence: TGTGCCAGCAGTCAGCAAGGGGTGGGTCAGCCCCAGCATTTT.

This CDR3 reads CASSLRESNQPQHF. As DNA, the CDR3 is TGTGCCAGCAGTCTACGGGAGAGCAATCAGCCCCAGCATTTT. This rearrangement joins TRBV6-5 to TRBJ1-5; D remains ambiguous. The CDR3 spans 14 residues. The ends were cut back, 5 bases at V and 1 base at J, with 9 bases in the middle. Per germline, CDR1 MNHEY and CDR2 SVGAGI.

The chain is built from TRBV18 and TRBJ2-3; D remains ambiguous. V was trimmed by 1 base and J by 0 bases, leaving 5 bases between them. Looked up from germline, CDR1 is KGHSH and CDR2 is LQKENI. The CDR3 has 14 residues. DNA of the CDR3: TGTGCCAGCTCACCACTCCAGAGCACAGATACGCAGTATTTT. This sequence encodes CASSPLQSTDTQYF.

This clone appeared a single time. The chain joins TRBV28 to TRBJ2-7; D not certain. Trimming stripped 2 bases from V and 1 base from J, with 9 bases between. The CDR3 is 14 amino acids. Germline CDR1 is MDHEN and CDR2 is SYDVKM. Written as DNA, the CDR3 is TGTGCCAGCAGTTTAGTCGGTCGGTCCTACGAGCAGTACTTC. Translation: CASSLVGRSYEQYF.

The J gene is TRBJ1-2, the V gene TRBV28, with 7 bases identical to TRBD1. Germline values: CDR1 MDHEN, CDR2 SYDVKM. This CDR3 contains 13 residues. With V trimmed by 7 bases and J by 6 bases, 8 bases remained unmatched. CDR3: CASTPDRLDGYTF. The CDR3, as DNA: TGTGCCAGCACCCCGGACAGGCTTGATGGCTACACCTTC.

V is TRBV11-2 and J is TRBJ2-1; 7 bases match TRBD2. This CDR3 is 15 amino acids long. From germline, CDR1 is SGHAT and CDR2 FQNNGV. V was clipped by 3 bases and J by 2 bases; unmatched bases: 4. The CDR3 DNA reads TGTGCCAGCAGCTTCTTACTAGCGACCTACAATGAGCAGTTCTTC. Protein: CASSFLLATYNEQFF.

V usage is TRBV19 and J usage is TRBJ2-7; D is uncertain. This CDR3 comprises 15 residues. Germline loops: CDR1 LNHDA, CDR2 SQIVND (reference sequence). Trimming took 3 bases from V and 4 from J, leaving 16 bases between them. For the CDR3, the DNA is TGTGCCAGTAGTATGGGCGTCCTAAGGCCTTACGAGCAGTACTTC. It codes for CASSMGVLRPYEQYF.

The chain combines TRBV7-9 with TRBJ2-3; maybe TRBD1 (6 bases). V lost 8 bases and J lost 0, with 9 bases in between. The CDR3 sequence is 13 residues long. The germline gives CDR1 SEHNR, CDR2 FQNEAQ (reference sequence). Here the CDR3 reads CASGQPSTDTQYF. DNA of the CDR3: TGTGCCAGCGGACAGCCGAGCACAGATACGCAGTATTTT.

The gene calls are TRBV7-2 and TRBJ2-2; the D gene is possibly TRBD1 (6 bases). The V gene's germline CDR1 is SGHTA and CDR2 FQGNSA. The V gene lost 3 bases and the J gene lost 0 bases, with 14 bases spanning the gap. The CDR3 length is 17 residues. The CDR3 region has the DNA TGTGCCAGCAGCTTCGGTCCCGGGGACACGAACACCGGGGAGCTGTTTTTT. Amino acids: CASSFGPGDTNTGELFF.

A note on this clone: The junction departs from the called germline gene at one end, perhaps through a read error. J is TRBJ2-3 and V is TRBV7-9; D is unclear. The CDR3 contains 12 residues. Germline V CDR1 and CDR2: SEHNR, FQNEAQ (reference sequence). The CDR3 reads CSSSLIEDTQYF. The DNA for the CDR3 is TGTTCCAGCAGCTTAATTGAGGATACGCAGTATTTT. The full variable domain, its missing parts supplied by reference TRBV7-9 and TRBJ2-3, is DTGVSQNPRHKITKRGQNVTFRCDPISEHNRLYWYRQTLGQGPEFLTYFQNEAQLEKSRLLSDRFSAERPKGSFSTLEIQRTEQGDSAMYLCSSSLIEDTQYFGPGTRLTVL.

The V gene is TRBV9, the J gene TRBJ1-1; D is possibly TRBD1 (6 bases). The CDR3 spans 16 residues. V dropped 0 bases and J dropped 3 bases, with 15 bases sitting between them. The germline V gene has CDR1 SGDLS and CDR2 YYNGEE. CDR3 sequence: CASSVGPGRGHTEAFF. In DNA, the CDR3 is TGTGCCAGCAGCGTAGGGCCCGGCAGGGGACACACTGAAGCTTTCTTT.

The rearrangement joins TRBV4-3 to TRBJ2-5; no definite D call. CDR3 size: 15 residues. Trimming left V 0 bases short and J 1 base short, with 9 bases between. The germline V gene encodes CDR1 LGHNA and CDR2 YSLEER. The CDR3 region is CASSQELGVQETQYF. The DNA of the CDR3 is TGCGCCAGCAGCCAAGAGCTAGGCGTCCAAGAGACCCAGTACTTC.

This clone has just one count. The rearrangement links TRBV28 to TRBJ2-7; possible D gene TRBD1, 5 bases. This CDR3 is 15 amino acids long. Germline lookup yields CDR1 MDHEN and CDR2 SYDVKM. The germline V and J ends were trimmed by 5 bases and 3 bases, with 17 bases remaining between them. This CDR3 reads CASSPQTESYYEQYF. As DNA, the CDR3 is TGTGCCAGCAGTCCTCAGACAGAGTCTTACTACGAGCAGTACTTC.